Included here is one T cell receptor (beta chain) sequence, with context. No antigen is known for it. These data originate in a study of cytomegalovirus exposure and HLA in healthy donors. Study results and limitations: Within the 120 or so validation repertoires, first-cohort TCR clusters tended to co-occur, according to a later analysis.

The repertoire was sequenced with immunoSEQ multiplex PCR; TCRdb's copy has only in-frame clones and lacks some. The sample carries 220,000 or so clones, roughly 88% recorded once. This clonotype was obtained from a woman aged 25 to 39 in good health and CMV-seropositive. Source material: PBMCs.

The CDR3 protein is CSVAGTSDGETSYNEQFF. The CDR3 nucleotides read TGCAGCGTTGCTGGGACTAGCGACGGGGAGACCTCCTACAATGAGCAGTTCTTC. The chain uses TRBV29-1 and TRBJ2-1; 10 nucleotides match TRBD2. Germline CDR1 is SQVTM and CDR2 is ANQGSEA. The CDR3 totals 18 residues. Trimming cost V 4 bases and J 0 bases; bases outside gene matches: 12.